What follows describes a single T cell receptor (beta chain). The antigen is undetermined. This sample is drawn from a study of monozygotic twins with inflammatory bowel disease. Study findings and constraints: Healthy co-twins, by inverse Simpson, had higher TCRbeta diversity than their siblings with IBD.

CDR1 is MNHEY, CDR2 SVGAGI, per germline. The CDR3 sequence is 13 residues long. TCRdb reprocessed the 5' RACE reads and stores each CDR3 protein as one record, lacking DNA. Recorded for this sample: 150,000 to 200,000 distinct CDR3 sequences. Material for sequencing was blood. This TCR derives from a human donor with ulcerative colitis or Crohn's disease, or a healthy co-twin of an affected twin (not recorded which). The chain uses TRBV6-5 and TRBJ1-5; TCRdb reports TRBD1, a call that lacks DNA to check it against. CDR3 in amino acids: CASSYQGNQPQHF.